The clone carrying this T cell receptor (beta chain) came up many times. What it binds is unknown. The evidence that diagnosis relied on was clinical symptoms, serum thyroxine, TRAb, thyroid ultrasound and orbital computed tomography. Germline CDR1 reads KGHDR; CDR2 reads SFDVKD. CDR3 size: 16 residues. Trimming removed 0 bases at V and 5 bases at J, with 14 bases between. Scientists amplified the TCR beta CDR3 regions from RNA transcripts. RT-PCR was first run with HTBI primers, then multiplex PCR in a second round. TCRdb re-derived calls from the multiplex PCR reads in MiXCR, one entry per CDR3 protein. In the table there are around 600,000 distinct CDR3 sequences, just over 40% of which are singletons. This specimen comes from a study of Graves' ophthalmopathy and Graves' hyperthyroidism. Study results and limitations: Ophthalmopathy progression was predicted by the model at approximately 70% sensitivity and 72.22% specificity.

This chain connects TRBV24-1 to TRBJ2-3; a weak D match, TRBD1 (6 bases). The sequence derives from an adult man with Graves' ophthalmopathy. Sample: peripheral blood. For the CDR3, the DNA is TGTGCCACCAGTGATTTGAGGCAGGGGTCGGGAGATACGCAGTATTTT. Amino acids: CATSDLRQGSGDTQYF.